This is a list of T cell receptor beta chains from one sample in a study of kidney transplant recipient with SARS-CoV-2 infection. TCRdb independently ran MiXCR on the reads; one entry per CDR3 protein. The sample contains roughly 250,000 distinct CDR3 sequences, less than 35% of which appear only once. Source: a blood sample, taken at baseline and between days 110 and 120 from a kidney transplant recipient. Source of these receptors: a male patient between 25 and 39 years old who had COVID-19 and was a kidney transplant recipient. Some T cells may trace back to the graft donor. The CDR3 runs from the conserved cysteine through the conserved F or W. The order of the fields is D gene, clone size, CDR3 length, V gene, J gene, CDR3 protein, CDR3 DNA. D genes are given only for firm matches. Clone size is stated in some rows and not others, as once, few, many or a class when expanded.

>TRBD1|many|13|TRBV6-4|TRBJ1-1
CASSRDRDTEAFF
TGTGCCAGCAGTCGAGACAGGGACACTGAAGCTTTCTTT
>-|many|13|TRBV9|TRBJ2-7
CASSVGQGGEQYF
TGTGCCAGCAGCGTAGGGCAGGGCGGCGAGCAGTACTTC
>-|many|13|TRBV5-5|TRBJ1-2
CASSPGPNYGYTF
TGTGCCAGCAGCCCCGGGCCTAACTATGGCTACACCTTC
>-|many|12|TRBV6-8|TRBJ2-7
CASAVVADEQYF
TGTGCCAGCGCAGTCGTAGCGGACGAGCAGTACTTC
>TRBD1|many|15|TRBV12-3/TRBV12-4|TRBJ1-1
CASGPSGTGDYEAFF
TGTGCCAGCGGCCCATCCGGGACAGGGGACTATGAAGCTTTCTTT
>-|many|17|TRBV12-3/TRBV12-4|TRBJ1-2
CASSGLYSFRKTYGYTF
TGTGCCAGCAGTGGGTTATACAGCTTCCGAAAGACCTATGGCTACACCTTC
>-|few|14|TRBV9|TRBJ2-1
CASSAGAGYNEQFF
TGTGCCAGCAGCGCGGGAGCTGGCTACAATGAGCAGTTCTTC
>-|many|13|TRBV21-1|TRBJ2-7
CASIDSLPYEQYF
TGTGCCAGCATCGACTCTCTCCCCTACGAGCAGTACTTC
>TRBD1|many|15|TRBV24-1|TRBJ2-5
CATSSGQGSQETQYF
TGTGCCACCAGTTCGGGACAGGGGAGCCAAGAGACCCAGTACTTC
>-|many|19|TRBV14|TRBJ2-6
CASSQGGPRGPSGANVLTF
TGTGCCAGCAGCCAAGGCGGGCCTCGGGGTCCCTCTGGGGCCAACGTCCTGACTTTC
>-|many|15|TRBV27|TRBJ2-2
CASSPVTQHTGELFF
TGTGCCAGCAGCCCAGTAACACAGCACACCGGGGAGCTGTTTTTT
>TRBD2|many|16|TRBV20-1|TRBJ2-2
CSARPLAGVSTGELFF
TGCAGTGCTAGACCCCTAGCGGGAGTGAGCACCGGGGAGCTGTTTTTT
>-|many|16|TRBV28|TRBJ2-3
CASSFRGVLSTDTQYF
TGTGCCAGCAGTTTCCGGGGAGTCCTTAGCACAGATACGCAGTATTTT
>-|many|16|TRBV18|TRBJ1-2
CASSPPPGTSNYGYTF
TGTGCCAGCTCACCACCCCCCGGGACATCAAATTATGGCTACACCTTC
>-|many|13|TRBV29-1|TRBJ1-3
CSAITRDANTIYF
TGCAGCGCCATCACCAGGGACGCAAACACCATATATTTT
>-|-|15|TRBV7-7|TRBJ2-1
CASSPSPSSYNEQFF
TGTGCCAGCAGCCCATCACCTAGCTCCTACAATGAGCAGTTCTTC
>-|many|16|TRBV5-8|TRBJ1-2
CASSEDHPRKTYGYTF
TGTGCCAGCTCAGAAGATCATCCACGAAAGACCTATGGCTACACCTTC
>TRBD1|many|15|TRBV25-1|TRBJ2-7
CASSDGNRGVYEQYF
TGTGCCAGCAGTGATGGGAACAGGGGAGTTTACGAGCAGTACTTC
>TRBD1|many|13|TRBV6-5|TRBJ2-1
CASSSDRGDEQFF
TGTGCCAGCAGTTCCGACAGGGGCGATGAGCAGTTCTTC
>-|many|16|TRBV2|TRBJ2-7
CASSDSPLKSSYEQYF
TGTGCCAGCAGTGATTCCCCCCTCAAGAGCTCCTACGAGCAGTACTTC
>TRBD2|many|16|TRBV19|TRBJ2-7
CASSVLGTGGWYEQYF
TGTGCCAGTAGTGTGCTGGGGACGGGGGGTTGGTACGAGCAGTACTTC
>TRBD2|many|15|TRBV20-1|TRBJ2-7
CSATLAGYLSYEQYF
TGCAGTGCAACCTTAGCGGGCTATCTTTCCTACGAGCAGTACTTC
>-|many|17|TRBV6-5|TRBJ1-2
CASSCEDSMRKTYGYTF
TGTGCCAGCAGTTGCGAGGACTCTATGCGAAAGACCTATGGCTACACCTTC
>-|few|16|TRBV5-8|TRBJ1-2
CASYFVHPRKTYGYTF
TGTGCCAGCTACTTCGTTCATCCACGAAAGACCTATGGCTACACCTTC
>TRBD2|many|18|TRBV19|TRBJ2-2
CASSIGLAGGSNTGELFF
TGTGCCAGTAGTATTGGACTAGCGGGAGGGTCGAACACCGGGGAGCTGTTTTTT
>TRBD2|-|17|TRBV11-2|TRBJ2-3
CASSAPPSGVVTDTQYF
TGTGCCAGCAGCGCTCCTCCTAGCGGGGTCGTCACAGATACGCAGTATTTT
>-|many|17|TRBV7-4|TRBJ1-2
CASSGIRSARKTYGYTF
TGTGCCAGCAGCGGCATACGTTCAGCTCGAAAGACCTATGGCTACACCTTC
>-|-|17|TRBV2|TRBJ2-1
CASSGAQLRFSYNEQFF
TGTGCCAGCAGTGGAGCGCAGCTGAGGTTCTCCTACAATGAGCAGTTCTTC
>-|many|13|TRBV7-2|TRBJ1-2
CASSFRQNYGYTF
TGTGCCAGCAGCTTTAGACAGAACTATGGCTACACCTTC
>-|many|18|TRBV3-1|TRBJ2-2
CASSISTPISGLTGELFF
TGTGCCAGCAGCATTAGTACTCCCATTTCAGGCTTGACCGGGGAGCTGTTTTTT
>-|many|15|TRBV4-1|TRBJ1-1
CASSQEPKGQTEAFF
TGCGCCAGCAGCCAAGAACCGAAAGGTCAGACTGAAGCTTTCTTT
>-|many|17|TRBV8-2|TRBJ2-6
CGICGRITQSRANVLTF
TGTGGCATATGCGGGAGGATAACACAAAGTCGGGCCAACGTCCTGACTTTC
>TRBD2|many|14|TRBV19|TRBJ2-7
CASSIGLAGGEQYF
TGTGCCAGTAGTATAGGTCTAGCGGGAGGCGAGCAGTACTTC
>-|few|16|TRBV19|TRBJ2-1
CASSTPGRSSYNEQFF
TGTGCCAGTAGTACCCCGGGACGAAGCTCCTACAATGAGCAGTTCTTC
>-|few|17|TRBV11-3|TRBJ1-2
CASSGEIDLGKTYGYTF
TGTGCCAGCAGCGGTGAAATCGATCTCGGAAAGACCTATGGCTACACCTTC
>TRBD2|once|17|TRBV3-1|TRBJ2-1
CASSQDWASGEDNGQFF
TGTGCCAGCAGCCAAGATTGGGCTAGCGGGGAAGACAATGGGCAGTTCTTC
>TRBD2|many|14|TRBV19|TRBJ2-3
CASRSGGYTDTQYF
TGTGCCAGTAGAAGCGGGGGGTACACAGATACGCAGTATTTT
>-|many|16|TRBV6-1|TRBJ1-4
CASSEALKRPREKLFF
TGTGCCAGCAGTGAAGCACTCAAACGGCCCAGAGAAAAACTGTTTTTT
>TRBD2|-|15|TRBV20-1|TRBJ2-5
CSARDPGGAGETQYF
TGCAGTGCTAGAGATCCCGGGGGGGCGGGAGAGACCCAGTACTTC
>-|many|14|TRBV28|TRBJ2-6
CASLSPKRANVLTF
TGTGCCAGCCTCAGCCCTAAAAGGGCCAACGTCCTGACTTTC
>-|-|17|TRBV7-7|TRBJ1-2
CASSVDSKCRKTYGYTF
TGTGCCAGCAGCGTAGATTCTAAGTGCCGAAAGACCTATGGCTACACCTTC
>TRBD1|many|15|TRBV4-3|TRBJ1-6
CASSQAQGANSPLHF
TGCGCCAGCAGCCAAGCGCAGGGGGCTAATTCACCCCTCCACTTT
>TRBD1|many|16|TRBV6-5|TRBJ2-2
CASSDHRDRGTGELFF
TGTGCCAGCAGCGATCACCGGGACAGGGGTACCGGGGAGCTGTTTTTT
>TRBD1|-|17|TRBV28|TRBJ2-1
CASSSAGRDRAYNEQFF
TGTGCCAGCAGTTCCGCCGGGCGGGACAGGGCATACAATGAGCAGTTCTTC
>-|few|16|TRBV5-4|TRBJ1-2
CASEGHVLGKTYGYTF
TGTGCCAGCGAAGGACACGTACTAGGAAAGACCTATGGCTACACCTTC
>-|many|16|TRBV5-4|TRBJ1-2
CASPYGVPGKTYGYTF
TGTGCCAGCCCGTACGGCGTACCAGGAAAGACCTATGGCTACACCTTC
>TRBD1|-|17|TRBV20-1|TRBJ2-5
CSARGTGASLRGETQYF
TGCAGTGCTAGAGGGACAGGGGCGTCACTCCGGGGAGAGACCCAGTACTTC